The rows below give T cell receptor beta chains drawn from one sample of a study of cytomegalovirus exposure and HLA in healthy donors. The assay was immunoSEQ multiplex PCR, and TCRdb's table has in-frame clones only and misses some. The sample includes about 150,000 clones, about 89% seen only once; the top ten take 2.5% to 4%. Sequencing input: PBMCs. The receptors stem from a woman aged 18-29 years in good health and CMV-seropositive. The CDR3 runs from the conserved cysteine through the conserved F or W. Each record gives: J gene, V gene, D gene, CDR3 DNA, CDR3 protein. The D gene is left open where the match is weak.

TRBJ2-5 | TRBV5-1 | TRBD1 | TGCGCCAGCAGCTTATACCTCGGACAGGGGGAGTATGAGACCCAGTACTTC | CASSLYLGQGEYETQYF
TRBJ1-5 | TRBV2 | TRBD1 | TGTGCCAGCAGTCGACAGGGGAGGGGGCCCCAGCATTTT | CASSRQGRGPQHF
TRBJ1-3 | TRBV7-9 | - | TGTGCCAGCAGCCTTTTGCGGGCGCGGGGAGGAAACACCATATATTTT | CASSLLRARGGNTIYF
TRBJ2-1 | TRBV11-3 | TRBD2 | TGTGCCAGCAGCTTAAGACTAGCCTCCCGCTCCTACAATGAGCAGTTCTTC | CASSLRLASRSYNEQFF
TRBJ2-5 | TRBV6-1 | TRBD2 | TGTGCCAGCAGACTAGCGGGATGGCGGGAGACCCAGTACTTC | CASRLAGWRETQYF
TRBJ1-3 | TRBV10-3 | - | TGTGCCATCAGTGCCGGACAGCCGACCTCTGGAAACACCATATATTTT | CAISAGQPTSGNTIYF
TRBJ1-5 | TRBV19 | - | TGTGCCAGTTCTGACAGTGCGAGTCAGCCCCAGCATTTT | CASSDSASQPQHF
TRBJ1-2 | TRBV6-1 | TRBD1 | TGTGCCAGCAGTGAGAACTCCGGGACAGGGGCGGGCCGTGCCTTC | CASSENSGTGAGRAF
TRBJ2-3 | TRBV11-3 | TRBD2 | TGTGCCAGCAGCGACGGACTAGCGGGAACCACAGATACGCAGTATTTT | CASSDGLAGTTDTQYF
TRBJ2-7 | TRBV11-3 | TRBD1 | TGTGCCAGCAGCCGGGACAGGGTGTACGAGCAGTACTTC | CASSRDRVYEQYF
TRBJ1-5 | TRBV28 | - | TGTGCCAGCAGTTCTCTACAGGTCATCAATCAGCCCCAGCATTTT | CASSSLQVINQPQHF
TRBJ2-1 | TRBV6-6 | TRBD2 | TGTGCCAGCAGTCCCCCCGGGACTACCCACAATGAGCAGTTCTTC | CASSPPGTTHNEQFF
TRBJ2-2 | TRBV6-4 | TRBD2 | TGTGCCAGCAGTGAAATAGCGGGCACCGGGGAGCTGTTTTTT | CASSEIAGTGELFF
TRBJ2-7 | TRBV5-1 | TRBD2 | TGCGCCAGCAGCCGGAGGGTCGGCGGGAGCTCCTCCTACGAGCAGTACTTC | CASSRRVGGSSSYEQYF
TRBJ2-1 | TRBV2 | - | TGTGCCAGCAGTCGATTGAAAGGGGGTGAGCAGTTCTTC | CASSRLKGGEQFF
TRBJ2-1 | TRBV30 | TRBD2 | TGTGCCTCCCCGCTCTCTTTCGGGAGGGCCGTGGATGAGCAGTTCTTC | CASPLSFGRAVDEQFF
TRBJ2-7 | TRBV6-5 | - | TGTGCCAGCTCCGTAGGCGGTTCCTACGAGCAGTACTTC | CASSVGGSYEQYF
TRBJ1-2 | TRBV19 | TRBD1 | TGTGCCAGTAGTAGGGCAGGGGGCACTGATGGCTACACCTTC | CASSRAGGTDGYTF
TRBJ2-6 | TRBV30 | TRBD2 | TGTGCCTGGAGTGGACTAGCGGGAGTTTCTGGGGCCAACGTCCTGACTTTC | CAWSGLAGVSGANVLTF
TRBJ2-1 | TRBV10-3 | - | TGTGCCATCCGGGGACGGAGGGGTAATGAGCAGTTCTTC | CAIRGRRGNEQFF
TRBJ1-1 | TRBV30 | - | TGTGCCTGGTCTCCGGACAGGAACACTGAAGCTTTCTTT | CAWSPDRNTEAFF